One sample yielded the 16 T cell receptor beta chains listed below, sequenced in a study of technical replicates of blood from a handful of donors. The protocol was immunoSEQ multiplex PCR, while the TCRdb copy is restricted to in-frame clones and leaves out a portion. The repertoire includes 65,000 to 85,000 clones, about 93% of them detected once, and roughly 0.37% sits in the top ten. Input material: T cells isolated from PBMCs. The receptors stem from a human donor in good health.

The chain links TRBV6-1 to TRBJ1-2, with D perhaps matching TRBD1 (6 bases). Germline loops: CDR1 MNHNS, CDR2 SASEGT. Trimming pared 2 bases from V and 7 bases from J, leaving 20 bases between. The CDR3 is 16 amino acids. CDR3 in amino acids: CASSEWPIRDILGYTF. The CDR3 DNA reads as TGTGCCAGCAGTGAATGGCCGATCCGGGACATCCTTGGCTACACCTTC.

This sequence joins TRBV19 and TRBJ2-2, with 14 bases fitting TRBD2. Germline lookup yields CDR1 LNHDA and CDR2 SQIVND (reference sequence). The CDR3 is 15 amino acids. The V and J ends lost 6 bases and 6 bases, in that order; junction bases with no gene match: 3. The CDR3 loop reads CASSRLAGGPGELFF. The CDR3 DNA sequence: TGTGCCAGTAGCCGACTAGCGGGAGGGCCCGGGGAGCTGTTTTTT.

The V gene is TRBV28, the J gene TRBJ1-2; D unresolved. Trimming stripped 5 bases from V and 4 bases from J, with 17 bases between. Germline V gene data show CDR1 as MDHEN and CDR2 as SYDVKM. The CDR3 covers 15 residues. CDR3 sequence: CASSPVNAGIYGYTF. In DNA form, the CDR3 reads TGTGCCAGCAGTCCCGTGAATGCAGGAATCTATGGCTACACCTTC.

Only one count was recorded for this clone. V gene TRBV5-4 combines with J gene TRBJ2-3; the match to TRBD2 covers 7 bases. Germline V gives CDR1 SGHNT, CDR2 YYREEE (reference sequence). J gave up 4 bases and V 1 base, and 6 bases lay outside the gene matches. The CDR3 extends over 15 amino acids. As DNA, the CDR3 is TGTGCCAGCAGCTTGACCCGGGGGAGGGCAGATACGCAGTATTTT. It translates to CASSLTRGRADTQYF. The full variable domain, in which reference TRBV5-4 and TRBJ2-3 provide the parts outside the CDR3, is ETGVTQSPTHLIKTRGQQVTLRCSSQSGHNTVSWYQQALGQGPQFIFQYYREEENGRGNFPPRFSGLQFPNYSSELNVNALELDDSALYLCASSLTRGRADTQYFGPGTRLTVL.

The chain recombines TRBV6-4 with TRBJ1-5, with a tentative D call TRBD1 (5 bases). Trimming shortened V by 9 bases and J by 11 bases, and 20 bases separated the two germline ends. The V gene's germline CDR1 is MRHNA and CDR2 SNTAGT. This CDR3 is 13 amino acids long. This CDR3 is CASRETVFESQHF. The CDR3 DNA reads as TGTGCCAGTAGAGAGACAGTGTTTGAGTCCCAGCATTTT.

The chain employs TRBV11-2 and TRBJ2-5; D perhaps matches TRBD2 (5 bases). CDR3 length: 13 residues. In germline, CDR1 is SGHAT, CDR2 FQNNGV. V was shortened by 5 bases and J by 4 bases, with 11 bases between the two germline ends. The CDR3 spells CASSRWERETQYF. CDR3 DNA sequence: TGTGCCAGCAGCCGATGGGAGAGAGAGACCCAGTACTTC.

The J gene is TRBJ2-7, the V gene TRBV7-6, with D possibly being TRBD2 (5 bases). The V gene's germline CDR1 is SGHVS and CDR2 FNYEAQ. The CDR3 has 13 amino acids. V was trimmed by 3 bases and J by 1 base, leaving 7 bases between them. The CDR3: CASSLTKSYEQYF. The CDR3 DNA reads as TGTGCCAGCAGCTTGACTAAATCCTACGAGCAGTACTTC.

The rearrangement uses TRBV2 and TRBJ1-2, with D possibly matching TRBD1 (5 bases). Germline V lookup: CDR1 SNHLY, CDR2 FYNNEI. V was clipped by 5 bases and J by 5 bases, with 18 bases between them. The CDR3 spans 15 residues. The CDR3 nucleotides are TGTGCCAGCAGTATGAATCTGGGGGGTGGTTATGGCTACACCTTC. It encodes CASSMNLGGGYGYTF.

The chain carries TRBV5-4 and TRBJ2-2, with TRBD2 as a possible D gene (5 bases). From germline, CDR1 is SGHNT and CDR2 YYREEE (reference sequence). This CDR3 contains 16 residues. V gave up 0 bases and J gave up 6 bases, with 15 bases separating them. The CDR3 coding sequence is TGTGCCAGCAGCTTGGATGTGGGAGCTGAGTCCGGGGAGCTGTTTTTT. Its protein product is CASSLDVGAESGELFF.

For the CDR3, the DNA is TGTGCCACCCACGGACAGGGCGGACCCCAGCATTTT. Its translation: CATHGQGGPQHF. This sequence joins TRBV19 and TRBJ1-5; 8 bases align to TRBD1. V trimming: 10 bases; J trimming: 10 bases; junction bases outside the gene matches: 9. This CDR3 has 12 amino acids. CDR1 and CDR2 from the germline V gene are LNHDA and SQIVND (reference sequence).

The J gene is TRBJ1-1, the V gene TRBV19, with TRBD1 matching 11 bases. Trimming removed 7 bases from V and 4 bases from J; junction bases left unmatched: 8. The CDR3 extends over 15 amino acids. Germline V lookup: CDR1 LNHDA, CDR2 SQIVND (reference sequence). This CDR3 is CASTSRDRGSTEAFF. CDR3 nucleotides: TGTGCCAGTACCAGCCGGGACAGGGGGTCCACTGAAGCTTTCTTT. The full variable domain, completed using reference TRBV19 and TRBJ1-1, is DGGITQSPKYLFRKEGQNVTLSCEQNLNHDAMYWYRQDPGQGLRLIYYSQIVNDFQKGDIAEGYSVSREKKESFPLTVTSAQKNPTAFYLCASTSRDRGSTEAFFGQGTRLTVV.

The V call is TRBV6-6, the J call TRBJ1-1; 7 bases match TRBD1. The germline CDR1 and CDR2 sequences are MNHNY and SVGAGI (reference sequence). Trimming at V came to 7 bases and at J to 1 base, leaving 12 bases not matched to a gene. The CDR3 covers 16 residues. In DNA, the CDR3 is TGTGCCAGCAACCTTAGGACAGGCGTGGGGAACACTGAAGCTTTCTTT. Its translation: CASNLRTGVGNTEAFF.

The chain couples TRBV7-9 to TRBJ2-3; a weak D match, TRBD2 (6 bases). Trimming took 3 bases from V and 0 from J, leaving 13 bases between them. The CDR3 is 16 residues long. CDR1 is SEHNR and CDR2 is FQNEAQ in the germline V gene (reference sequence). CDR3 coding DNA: TGTGCCAGCAGCTTCTCCGCAGGGACTAGCACAGATACGCAGTATTTT. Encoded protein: CASSFSAGTSTDTQYF. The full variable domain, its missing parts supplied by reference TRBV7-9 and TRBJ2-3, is DTGVSQNPRHKITKRGQNVTFRCDPISEHNRLYWYRQTLGQGPEFLTYFQNEAQLEKSRLLSDRFSAERPKGSFSTLEIQRTEQGDSAMYLCASSFSAGTSTDTQYFGPGTRLTVL.

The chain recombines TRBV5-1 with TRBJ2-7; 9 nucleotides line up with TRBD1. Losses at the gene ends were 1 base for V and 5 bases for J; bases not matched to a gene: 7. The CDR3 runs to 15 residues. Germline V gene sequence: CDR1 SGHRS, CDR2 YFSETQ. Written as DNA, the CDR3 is TGCGCCAGCAGCTTGAGCGGGACAGGGTCTAACGAGCAGTACTTC. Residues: CASSLSGTGSNEQYF.

CDR3 nucleotides: TGTGCCAGCAGTATTGCCTCGGGACAGGATAGTGAGACCCAGTACTTC. Translated, it gives CASSIASGQDSETQYF. This rearrangement joins TRBV28 to TRBJ2-5; 8 bases fit TRBD1. The junction had 13 bases not matched to a gene; V was cut back by 5 bases and J by 5 bases. The CDR3 is 16 amino acids. Germline values: CDR1 MDHEN, CDR2 SYDVKM.

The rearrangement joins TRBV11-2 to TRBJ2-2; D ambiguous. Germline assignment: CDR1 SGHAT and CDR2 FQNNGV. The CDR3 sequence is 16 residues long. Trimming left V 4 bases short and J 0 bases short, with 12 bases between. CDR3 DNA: TGTGCCAGCAGCTCCCGCCCGACACCGAACACCGGGGAGCTGTTTTTT. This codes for CASSSRPTPNTGELFF.